The 16 T cell receptor beta chains presented below share a single source sample, sequenced in a study of cytomegalovirus exposure and HLA in healthy donors. Using immunoSEQ multiplex PCR, the repertoire was profiled, and TCRdb retains in-frame clones only, with some absent. The sample lists 30,000 to 40,000 clones; approximately 92% were seen once. Sequencing input: PBMCs. These receptors were obtained from a man in his late teens or twenties in good health and CMV-seronegative.

V and J are TRBV29-1 and TRBJ2-3; D perhaps matches TRBD1 (6 bases). V was cut by 1 base and J by 2 bases, with 10 bases left in between. CDR3 length: 14 amino acids. Germline CDR1 SQVTM, CDR2 ANQGSEA. CDR3 DNA sequence: TGCAGCGTTGAAGCCAGGGGTTCCACAGATACGCAGTATTTT. Amino acids: CSVEARGSTDTQYF.

This clone was picked up one time. The rearrangement joins TRBV6-1 to TRBJ2-7; a weak D match, TRBD1 (6 bases). Looked up from germline, CDR1 is MNHNS and CDR2 is SASEGT. With 2 bases removed from V and 1 base from J, the gap between germline ends came to 18 bases. The CDR3 is made up of 17 amino acids. In nucleotides, the CDR3 is TGTGCCAGCAGTGAATTAGGCTGGACAGCCCAATCCTACGAGCAGTACTTC. It codes for CASSELGWTAQSYEQYF.

The chain joins TRBV6-1 to TRBJ2-3; 8 nucleotides agree with TRBD1. This CDR3 region has 14 residues. CDR1 is MNHNS, CDR2 SASEGT, per germline. V shed 6 bases, J shed 5 bases, and the junction held 7 bases outside the gene matches. CDR3 sequence reads: CASSGQGIGDTQYF. The CDR3 DNA reads as TGTGCCAGCAGCGGACAGGGTATAGGAGATACGCAGTATTTT.

In this sample, this clone turned up once. This chain links TRBV2 with TRBJ1-4; D might be TRBD1 (6 bases). Germline V CDR1 and CDR2: SNHLY, FYNNEI. V was clipped by 8 bases and J by 5 bases, with 9 bases between them. The CDR3 is made up of 12 amino acids. DNA for the CDR3: TGTGCCAGCGTGAGGGGGAATGAAAAACTGTTTTTT. It yields the protein CASVRGNEKLFF.

This clone was seen a single time. Other nucleotide sequences in the sample specify the same CDR3. The chain carries TRBV5-1 and TRBJ2-1; 8 nucleotides line up with TRBD2. The CDR3 loop spans 13 amino acids. Trimming cost V 0 bases and J 9 bases; bases outside gene matches: 2. The germline CDR1 and CDR2 sequences are SGHRS and YFSETQ. DNA for the CDR3: TGCGCCAGCAGCTTGGCGGCGGGAGGTGAGCAGTTCTTC. It is translated as CASSLAAGGEQFF.

The chain couples TRBV5-1 to TRBJ2-6; maybe TRBD2 (5 bases). Trimming cost V 3 bases and J 3 bases, with 7 bases left between them. The CDR3 runs 14 residues. Germline values: CDR1 SGHRS, CDR2 YFSETQ. The CDR3 sequence: CASSSRGGANVLTF. As DNA, the CDR3 is TGCGCCAGCAGCTCTCGGGGTGGGGCCAACGTCCTGACTTTC.

This clone showed up just once. The chain joins TRBV5-6 to TRBJ1-4; 7 positions match TRBD1. The CDR3 spans 16 residues. Germline CDR1 reads SGHDT; CDR2 reads YYEEEE. The V and J ends lost 4 bases and 3 bases, in that order; junction bases with no gene match: 9. The CDR3 loop is CASSGRTGGPNEKLFF. For the CDR3, the DNA is TGTGCCAGCAGCGGTCGGACAGGCGGGCCTAATGAAAAACTGTTTTTT.

This chain joins TRBV27 and TRBJ2-2; 11 bases agree with TRBD1. The germline CDR1 and CDR2 sequences are MNHEY and SMNVEV (reference sequence). The J segment lost 6 bases and the V segment lost 4 bases, leaving 1 base of the junction unmatched. The CDR3 length is 14 residues. The CDR3 protein is CASSSGQGAGELFF. DNA for the CDR3: TGTGCCAGCAGTTCGGGACAGGGGGCCGGGGAGCTGTTTTTT.

The V call is TRBV27, the J call TRBJ1-5, with D possibly matching TRBD1 (5 bases). V was pared by 5 bases and J by 4 bases, with 12 bases between. The CDR3 consists of 14 residues. Germline V lookup: CDR1 MNHEY, CDR2 SMNVEV (reference sequence). CDR3 amino acids: CASSLRTPNQPQHF. The DNA for the CDR3 is TGTGCCAGCAGTCTACGGACACCGAATCAGCCCCAGCATTTT.

The chain has TRBV2 and TRBJ1-4; D is possibly TRBD1 (6 bases). Germline values: CDR1 SNHLY, CDR2 FYNNEI. The CDR3 extends over 14 amino acids. The germline V and J ends were trimmed by 8 bases and 3 bases, with 13 bases remaining between them. DNA for the CDR3: TGTGCCAGCCACAGGGTGTCGGCTAATGAAAAACTGTTTTTT. It translates to CASHRVSANEKLFF.

The V gene is TRBV6-1, the J gene TRBJ2-2, with D unresolved. With 7 bases removed from V and 6 bases from J, the gap between germline ends came to 12 bases. This CDR3 is 13 amino acids long. Germline CDR1 and CDR2: MNHNS and SASEGT. CDR3 in amino acids: CASTHSSPGELFF. The CDR3 bases are TGTGCCAGCACCCACTCATCCCCCGGGGAGCTGTTTTTT.

A few counts support this clone. This rearrangement joins TRBV30 to TRBJ2-3; 7 nucleotides align to TRBD1. V was clipped by 1 base and J by 5 bases; unmatched bases: 9. The CDR3 length is 15 residues. Germline assignment: CDR1 GTSNPN and CDR2 SVGIG (reference sequence). CDR3 DNA: TGTGCCTGGAGTGGCAAAACAGGGGCGGGAGATACGCAGTATTTT. Residues: CAWSGKTGAGDTQYF.

The V gene is TRBV18, the J gene TRBJ1-2; 7 bases are a match to TRBD1. The ends lost 4 bases at V and 4 bases at J; junction bases unmatched: 6. Germline loops: CDR1 KGHSH, CDR2 LQKENI. The CDR3 has 14 amino acids. Written as DNA, the CDR3 is TGTGCCAGCTCACAGGGACAGATATCCTATGGCTACACCTTC. It specifies CASSQGQISYGYTF.

J is TRBJ2-1 and V is TRBV18, with D perhaps TRBD2 (5 bases). The CDR3 loop spans 15 amino acids. V was pared by 3 bases and J by 2 bases, with 11 bases between. CDR1 KGHSH and CDR2 LQKENI come from the germline V gene. The CDR3 here is CASSPLAGTYNEQFF. DNA of the CDR3: TGTGCCAGCTCACCGCTGGCGGGCACCTACAATGAGCAGTTCTTC.

The rearrangement joins TRBV5-5 to TRBJ2-1; TRBD2 is a possible D gene (5 bases). The CDR3 totals 13 residues. Per germline, CDR1 SGHKS and CDR2 YYEKEE (reference sequence). V gave up 5 bases and J gave up 3 bases, with 9 bases separating them. The CDR3 DNA is TGTGCCAGCAGGTTAACTAGCTACAATGAGCAGTTCTTC. It specifies CASRLTSYNEQFF.

This sequence joins TRBV30 and TRBJ2-7; 8 bases are shared with TRBD2. There are 13 residues in the CDR3. Germline CDR1 reads GTSNPN; CDR2 reads SVGIG (reference sequence). J lost 6 bases, V lost 3 bases, and 7 bases had no gene match. The CDR3 is CAWRVIREGEQYF. In DNA, the CDR3 is TGTGCCTGGAGAGTCATACGGGAGGGCGAGCAGTACTTC. Full variable domain (remainder filled in from reference TRBV30 and TRBJ2-7): SQTIHQWPATLVQPVGSPLSLECTVEGTSNPNLYWYRQAAGRGLQLLFYSVGIGQISSEVPQNLSASRPQDRQFILSSKKLLLSDSGFYLCAWRVIREGEQYFGPGTRLTVT.